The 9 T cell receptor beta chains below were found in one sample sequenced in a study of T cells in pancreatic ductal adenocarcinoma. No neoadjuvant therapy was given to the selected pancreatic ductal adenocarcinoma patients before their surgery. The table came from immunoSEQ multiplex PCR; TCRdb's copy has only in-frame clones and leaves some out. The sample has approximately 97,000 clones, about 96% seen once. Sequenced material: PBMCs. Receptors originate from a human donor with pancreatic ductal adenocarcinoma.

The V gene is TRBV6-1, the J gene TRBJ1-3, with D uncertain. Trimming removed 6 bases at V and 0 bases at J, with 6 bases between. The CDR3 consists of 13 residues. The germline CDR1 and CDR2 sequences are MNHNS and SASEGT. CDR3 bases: TGTGCCAGCAGGAGGGTCTCTGGAAACACCATATATTTT. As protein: CASRRVSGNTIYF.

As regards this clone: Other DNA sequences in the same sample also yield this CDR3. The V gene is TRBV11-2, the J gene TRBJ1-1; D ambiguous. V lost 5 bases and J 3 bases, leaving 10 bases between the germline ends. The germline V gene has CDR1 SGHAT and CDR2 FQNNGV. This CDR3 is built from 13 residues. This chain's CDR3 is CASSPTLDTEAFF. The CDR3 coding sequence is TGTGCCAGCAGCCCCACTTTGGACACTGAAGCTTTCTTT.

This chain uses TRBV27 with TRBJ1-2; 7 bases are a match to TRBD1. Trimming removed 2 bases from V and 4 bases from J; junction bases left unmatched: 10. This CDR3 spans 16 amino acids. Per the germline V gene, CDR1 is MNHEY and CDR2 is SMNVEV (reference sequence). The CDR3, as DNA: TGTGCCAGCAGTTTAACCTACCCTGGACAGGTCTATGGCTACACCTTC. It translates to CASSLTYPGQVYGYTF.

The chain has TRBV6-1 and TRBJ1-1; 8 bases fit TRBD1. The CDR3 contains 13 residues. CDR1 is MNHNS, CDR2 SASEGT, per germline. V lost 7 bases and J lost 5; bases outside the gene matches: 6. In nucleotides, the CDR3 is TGTGCCAGCATGTACAGGGGGGGGACTGAAGCTTTCTTT. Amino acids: CASMYRGGTEAFF.

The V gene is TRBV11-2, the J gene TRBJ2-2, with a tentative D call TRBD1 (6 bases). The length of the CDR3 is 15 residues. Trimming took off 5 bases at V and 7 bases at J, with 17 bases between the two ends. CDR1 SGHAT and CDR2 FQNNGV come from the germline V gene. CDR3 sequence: CASSPVQGLSGELFF. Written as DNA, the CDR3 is TGTGCCAGCAGCCCCGTCCAGGGGCTGAGCGGGGAGCTGTTTTTT.

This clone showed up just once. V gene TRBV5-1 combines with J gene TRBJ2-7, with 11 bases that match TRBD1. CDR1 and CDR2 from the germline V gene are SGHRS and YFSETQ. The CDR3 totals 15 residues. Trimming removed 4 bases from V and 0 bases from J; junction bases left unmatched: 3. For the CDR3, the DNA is TGCGCCAGCAGCCTAGGGACAGGGGGCTCCTACGAGCAGTACTTC. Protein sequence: CASSLGTGGSYEQYF. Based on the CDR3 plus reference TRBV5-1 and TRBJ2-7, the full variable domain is KAGVTQTPRYLIKTRGQQVTLSCSPISGHRSVSWYQQTPGQGLQFLFEYFSETQRNKGNFPGRFSGRQFSNSRSEMNVSTLELGDSALYLCASSLGTGGSYEQYFGPGTRLTVT.

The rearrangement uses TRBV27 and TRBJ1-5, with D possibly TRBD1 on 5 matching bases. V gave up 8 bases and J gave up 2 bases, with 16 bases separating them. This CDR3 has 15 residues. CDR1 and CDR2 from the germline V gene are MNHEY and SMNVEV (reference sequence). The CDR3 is CASGAMVDGNQPQHF. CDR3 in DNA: TGTGCCAGCGGGGCTATGGTTGATGGCAATCAGCCCCAGCATTTT.

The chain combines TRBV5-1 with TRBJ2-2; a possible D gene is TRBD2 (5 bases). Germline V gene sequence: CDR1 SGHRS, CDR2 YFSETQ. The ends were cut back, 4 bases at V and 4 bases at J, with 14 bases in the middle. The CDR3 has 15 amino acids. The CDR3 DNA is TGCGCCAGCAGCGGATATATTGGAGGCACCGGGGAGCTGTTTTTT. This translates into CASSGYIGGTGELFF. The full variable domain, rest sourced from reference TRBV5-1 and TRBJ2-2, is KAGVTQTPRYLIKTRGQQVTLSCSPISGHRSVSWYQQTPGQGLQFLFEYFSETQRNKGNFPGRFSGRQFSNSRSEMNVSTLELGDSALYLCASSGYIGGTGELFFGEGSRLTVL.

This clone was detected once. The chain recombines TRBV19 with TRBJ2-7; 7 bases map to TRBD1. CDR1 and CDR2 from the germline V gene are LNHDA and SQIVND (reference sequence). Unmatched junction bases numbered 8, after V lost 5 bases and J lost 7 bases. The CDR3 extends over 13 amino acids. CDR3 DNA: TGTGCCAGTAGTGAAACAGGGGTCAGGGAGCAGTACTTC. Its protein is CASSETGVREQYF.